This is a list of T cell receptor beta chains from one sample in a study of cytomegalovirus exposure and HLA in healthy donors. The protocol was immunoSEQ multiplex PCR, while the TCRdb copy is restricted to in-frame clones and leaves out a portion. The repertoire includes about 160,000 clones, 82% of them detected once, and about 11% sits in the top ten. The sample comprised PBMCs. The receptors originated from a man between 50 and 59 years old in good health and CMV-seropositive. The CDR3 runs from the conserved cysteine through the conserved F or W. Fields, in order: clone size, J gene, D gene, V gene, CDR3 DNA, CDR3 protein. The D gene is left open where the match is weak. Some rows mark clone size as missing; the rest say once, few, many or name a class of expanded clone.

size: -
J: TRBJ2-7
D: TRBD1
V: TRBV6-5
DNA: TGTGCCAGCAGCCATTTCGGGACAGGGTTCTACGAGCAGTACTTC
CDR3: CASSHFGTGFYEQYF

size: -
J: TRBJ2-3
D: TRBD2
V: TRBV9
DNA: TGTGCCAGCAGCGTAGCGGGAGCGGGACTGGGCACAGATACGCAGTATTTT
CDR3: CASSVAGAGLGTDTQYF

size: -
J: TRBJ1-1
D: -
V: TRBV5-1
DNA: TGCGCCAGCAGACAACTGGCGGAGACTGAAGCTTTCTTT
CDR3: CASRQLAETEAFF

size: -
J: TRBJ2-1
D: TRBD1
V: TRBV6-5
DNA: TGTGCCAGCAGTTACTCCGGACAGGGATACAATGAGCAGTTCTTC
CDR3: CASSYSGQGYNEQFF

size: -
J: TRBJ2-5
D: -
V: TRBV4-1
DNA: TGCGCCAGCAGCCAGCCCAACAGGGATCCAGAGACCCAGTACTTC
CDR3: CASSQPNRDPETQYF

size: -
J: TRBJ1-4
D: TRBD1
V: TRBV28
DNA: TGTGCCAGCAGTTACGGGACAGGGGATTTGGGTGAAAAACTGTTTTTT
CDR3: CASSYGTGDLGEKLFF

size: -
J: TRBJ1-3
D: -
V: TRBV11-2
DNA: TGTGCCAGCAGCACACAGGGTTTACGTGGAAACACCATATATTTT
CDR3: CASSTQGLRGNTIYF

size: few
J: TRBJ2-2
D: -
V: TRBV7-9
DNA: TGTGCCAGCAGCCCCCCTGAGAGATCCGCGAACACCGGGGAGCTGTTTTTT
CDR3: CASSPPERSANTGELFF

size: -
J: TRBJ2-1
D: TRBD2
V: TRBV4-3
DNA: TGCGCCAGCAGCCCCGAGGTGGGCGGGAGGGGCAATGAGCAGTTCTTC
CDR3: CASSPEVGGRGNEQFF

size: -
J: TRBJ1-1
D: -
V: TRBV10-1
DNA: TGCGCCAGCAAAGGGGTGAAGGGCACTGAAGCTTTCTTT
CDR3: CASKGVKGTEAFF

size: -
J: TRBJ1-3
D: TRBD1
V: TRBV9
DNA: TGTGCCAGCAGCAAGACAGGGGAGGGAAACACCATATATTTT
CDR3: CASSKTGEGNTIYF

size: -
J: TRBJ2-2
D: -
V: TRBV4-2
DNA: TGTGCCAGCAGCCAGAATGCGGAGGCTCTTTCCACCGGGGAGCTGTTTTTT
CDR3: CASSQNAEALSTGELFF

size: -
J: TRBJ2-7
D: -
V: TRBV7-2
DNA: TGTGCCAGCAGCTTAACGGGGGGGACAGCCACCTACGAGCAGTACTTC
CDR3: CASSLTGGTATYEQYF

size: -
J: TRBJ1-1
D: TRBD1
V: TRBV10-3
DNA: TGTGCCATCAGTCCTACAGGGGAGGAAGCTTTCTTT
CDR3: CAISPTGEEAFF

size: once
J: TRBJ2-6
D: TRBD1
V: TRBV2
DNA: TGTGCCAGCACCGGGACAGTCGTATCTGGGGCCAACGTCCTGACTTTC
CDR3: CASTGTVVSGANVLTF

size: -
J: TRBJ2-5
D: TRBD2
V: TRBV28
DNA: TGTGCCAGCAGAACTAGCGGGACCGTGGAGACCCAGTACTTC
CDR3: CASRTSGTVETQYF

size: -
J: TRBJ2-5
D: -
V: TRBV5-6
DNA: TGTGCCAGCAGCTTCAATCAAGAGACCCAGTACTTC
CDR3: CASSFNQETQYF

size: -
J: TRBJ1-1
D: TRBD1
V: TRBV28
DNA: TGTGCCAGCAGCCCCGGTGGGACAGGGTTGCAGGAAGCTTTCTTT
CDR3: CASSPGGTGLQEAFF

size: -
J: TRBJ2-7
D: TRBD1
V: TRBV7-9
DNA: TGTGCCAGCAGCCCCGACAGGGTCCCCTACGAGCAGTACTTC
CDR3: CASSPDRVPYEQYF

size: -
J: TRBJ1-1
D: -
V: TRBV27
DNA: TGTGCCAGCAGTCCCCTCACAGGGTTTGAGGCTTTCTTT
CDR3: CASSPLTGFEAFF

size: -
J: TRBJ2-7
D: -
V: TRBV9
DNA: TGTGCCAGCAGCGTAGCCCAGGGTGCTGGCTACGAGCAGTACTTC
CDR3: CASSVAQGAGYEQYF

size: -
J: TRBJ1-3
D: -
V: TRBV5-6
DNA: TGTGCCAGCAGCTTGGCGGGTTCTGGAAACACCATATATTTT
CDR3: CASSLAGSGNTIYF

size: once
J: TRBJ1-3
D: -
V: TRBV10-3
DNA: TGTGCCATCAGTGGTCTAGGTAACACCATATATTTT
CDR3: CAISGLGNTIYF

size: -
J: TRBJ2-7
D: TRBD2
V: TRBV13
DNA: TGTGCCAGCAGCTCAACGGGACTAGCCTACGAGCAGTACTTC
CDR3: CASSSTGLAYEQYF

size: -
J: TRBJ1-4
D: -
V: TRBV6-1
DNA: TGTGCCAGCAGTGAACCAGGCAGCTTGAATGAAAAACTGTTTTTT
CDR3: CASSEPGSLNEKLFF

size: -
J: TRBJ1-2
D: -
V: TRBV15
DNA: TGTGCCACCAGCAGCACTACAAGGACACCCAGCTATGGCTACACCTTC
CDR3: CATSSTTRTPSYGYTF

size: few
J: TRBJ1-2
D: -
V: TRBV10-3
DNA: TGTGCCATCAGTGAGTCCCCGGGGAGCCGGGGCTACACCTTC
CDR3: CAISESPGSRGYTF

size: -
J: TRBJ2-1
D: TRBD1
V: TRBV19
DNA: TGTGCCAGTAGTTTTAGGGACAGGGGCCCAGGCTCCTACAATGAGCAGTTCTTC
CDR3: CASSFRDRGPGSYNEQFF

size: -
J: TRBJ2-1
D: TRBD2
V: TRBV9
DNA: TGTGCCAGCAGCGTAGTTAGCGGGGGCTACAATGAGCAGTTCTTC
CDR3: CASSVVSGGYNEQFF

size: -
J: TRBJ2-7
D: TRBD2
V: TRBV7-8
DNA: TGTGCCAGCCGTACAGCGCAACGGGGGGACTCCTACGAGCAGTACTTC
CDR3: CASRTAQRGDSYEQYF

size: -
J: TRBJ2-7
D: TRBD2
V: TRBV18
DNA: TGTGCCAGCTCACCCCGCCCAGCGGGGGACTACGAGCAGTACTTC
CDR3: CASSPRPAGDYEQYF

size: -
J: TRBJ1-2
D: TRBD1
V: TRBV10-3
DNA: TGTGCCATCAGTGAGACGGACAGGGGGAGAAACTATGGCTACACCTTC
CDR3: CAISETDRGRNYGYTF

size: -
J: TRBJ2-7
D: TRBD1
V: TRBV29-1
DNA: TGCAGCGTTTACTGGCAGGGGGCCTACGAGCAGTACTTC
CDR3: CSVYWQGAYEQYF

size: -
J: TRBJ1-5
D: -
V: TRBV10-3
DNA: TGTGCCATCAGTGCGAAGGTGGAGGTCGGAGGCAATCAGCCCCAGCATTTT
CDR3: CAISAKVEVGGNQPQHF

size: -
J: TRBJ2-3
D: TRBD2
V: TRBV28
DNA: TGTGCCAGCAGCCCTAATGAGCGGGAGGTTCGCACAGATACGCAGTATTTT
CDR3: CASSPNEREVRTDTQYF

size: -
J: TRBJ2-1
D: TRBD2
V: TRBV28
DNA: TGTGCCAGCAGCGACCTCTCTAGCGGGAGAGGGGATGAGCAGTTCTTC
CDR3: CASSDLSSGRGDEQFF

size: -
J: TRBJ1-3
D: -
V: TRBV4-3
DNA: TGCGCCAGCAGCCAAGAGCAGGCCAGAAACACCATATATTTT
CDR3: CASSQEQARNTIYF

size: -
J: TRBJ1-5
D: TRBD1
V: TRBV5-1
DNA: TGCGCTAGCAGCTTGGCCGGGACAGACAATCAGCCCCAGCATTTT
CDR3: CASSLAGTDNQPQHF

size: -
J: TRBJ2-4
D: -
V: TRBV19
DNA: TGTGCCAGTAGCGCCTGGCGGGTAGCCAAAAACATTCAGTACTTC
CDR3: CASSAWRVAKNIQYF

size: few
J: TRBJ1-1
D: TRBD1
V: TRBV5-4
DNA: TGTGCCAGCAGCTCCAAGACAGGGAGGTCCACTGAAGCTTTCTTT
CDR3: CASSSKTGRSTEAFF

size: -
J: TRBJ2-5
D: TRBD2
V: TRBV30
DNA: TGTGCCTGGAAGGGCGGGAGAGCTTCGGGCCAAGAGACCCAGTACTTC
CDR3: CAWKGGRASGQETQYF

size: -
J: TRBJ2-2
D: -
V: TRBV5-6
DNA: TGTGCCAGCAGCTTGGACGGGAACACCGGGGAGCTGTTTTTT
CDR3: CASSLDGNTGELFF